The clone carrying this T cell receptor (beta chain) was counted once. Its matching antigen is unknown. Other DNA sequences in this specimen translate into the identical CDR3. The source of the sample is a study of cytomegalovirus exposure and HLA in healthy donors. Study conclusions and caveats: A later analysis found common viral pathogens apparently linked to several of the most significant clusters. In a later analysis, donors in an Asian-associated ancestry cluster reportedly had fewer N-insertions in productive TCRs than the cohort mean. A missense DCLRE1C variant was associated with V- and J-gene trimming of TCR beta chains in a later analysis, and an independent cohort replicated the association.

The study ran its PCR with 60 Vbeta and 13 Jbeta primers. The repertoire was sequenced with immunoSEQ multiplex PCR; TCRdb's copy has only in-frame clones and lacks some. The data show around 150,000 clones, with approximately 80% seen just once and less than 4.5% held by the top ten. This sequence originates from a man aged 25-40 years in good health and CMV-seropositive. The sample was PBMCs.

Written as DNA, the CDR3 is TGCGCCAGCAGCCAAGACCGGACAGGGGGGCAGCCCCAGCATTTT. Encoded protein: CASSQDRTGGQPQHF. This chain joins TRBV4-1 and TRBJ1-5, with 10 bases aligning to TRBD1. V lost 0 bases to trimming and J lost 7 bases; unmatched junction nucleotides: 3. There are 15 residues in the CDR3. Germline loops: CDR1 MGHRA, CDR2 YSYEKL.